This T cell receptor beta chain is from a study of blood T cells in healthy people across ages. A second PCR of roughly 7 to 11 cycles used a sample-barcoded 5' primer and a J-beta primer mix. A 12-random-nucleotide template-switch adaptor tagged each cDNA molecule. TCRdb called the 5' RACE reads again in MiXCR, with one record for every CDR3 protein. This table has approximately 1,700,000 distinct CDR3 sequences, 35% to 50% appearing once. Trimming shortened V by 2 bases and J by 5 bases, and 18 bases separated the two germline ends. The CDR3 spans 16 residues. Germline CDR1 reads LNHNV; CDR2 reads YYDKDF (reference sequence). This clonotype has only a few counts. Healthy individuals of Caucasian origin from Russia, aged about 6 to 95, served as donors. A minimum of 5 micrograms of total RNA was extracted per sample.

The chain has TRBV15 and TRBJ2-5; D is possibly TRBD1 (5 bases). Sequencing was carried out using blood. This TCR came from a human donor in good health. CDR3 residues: CATSRIRAGIGETQYF. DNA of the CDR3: TGTGCCACCAGCAGAATCCGTGCAGGGATAGGGGAGACCCAGTACTTC.